The clone carrying this TCR beta chain showed up just a few times. Its antigen is undetermined. For TCR beta, libraries came from quantitative 5'-RACE with molecular barcodes. TCRdb used MiXCR to reprocess the 5' RACE reads, holding one entry per CDR3 protein. Among 200,000 to 250,000 distinct CDR3 sequences listed, around 19% were seen once. The source of the sample is a study of CD8 T cells in ankylosing spondylitis. Broader study findings: It appeared that ankylosing spondylitis blood was characterized by a TCR beta motif of seven or eight highly homologous variants. According to the report, clones linked to the disease were significantly enriched in matched synovial fluid samples taken from ankylosing spondylitis patients.

CDR1 and CDR2 from the germline V gene are SQVTM and ANQGSEA. V lost 2 bases and J lost 2, with 9 bases in between. This CDR3 spans 13 amino acids. The sequencing input was blood, either unsorted or a sorted T cell fraction (not recorded which). The chain employs TRBV29-1 and TRBJ1-1; no clear D. The TCR originated in a male donor with ankylosing spondylitis. CDR3 sequence reads: CSVEPGSNTEAFF. CDR3 in DNA: TGCAGCGTTGAACCCGGGAGTAACACTGAAGCTTTCTTT.